The 3 T cell receptor beta chains below come from one sample, sequenced in a study of cytomegalovirus exposure and HLA in healthy donors. 13 Jbeta primers and 60 Vbeta primers were used for the PCR. Libraries were prepared by immunoSEQ multiplex PCR; TCRdb keeps only in-frame clonotypes and omits some of them. The sample holds around 160,000 clones, roughly 79% seen once. Material: PBMCs. The receptors were gathered from a middle-aged woman in good health and CMV-seropositive.

CDR3: CSVEGSGDREGDYEQYF. CDR3 nucleotide sequence: TGCAGCGTTGAAGGTAGCGGGGACAGGGAAGGGGATTACGAGCAGTACTTC. The rearrangement links TRBV29-1 to TRBJ2-7; D possibly corresponds to TRBD1 (9 bases). The germline gives CDR1 SQVTM, CDR2 ANQGSEA. Trimming pared 1 base from V and 4 bases from J, leaving 23 bases between. The CDR3 is 17 amino acids.

The rearrangement links TRBV9 to TRBJ1-6, with a weak D call TRBD1 (5 bases). The CDR3 extends over 16 amino acids. V dropped 0 bases and J dropped 5 bases, with 12 bases sitting between them. Germline-derived CDR1 and CDR2 are SGDLS and YYNGEE. CDR3 DNA: TGTGCCAGCAGCGTAGGGGGCGGACTAGATAATTCACCCCTCCACTTT. Protein sequence: CASSVGGGLDNSPLHF.

The chain uses TRBV18 and TRBJ1-5; D gene ambiguous. Trimming took off 3 bases at V and 0 bases at J, with 9 bases between the two ends. The CDR3 has 15 amino acids. Per the germline V gene, CDR1 is KGHSH and CDR2 is LQKENI. The CDR3 loop reads CASSPTWASNQPQHF. CDR3 bases: TGTGCCAGCTCACCGACATGGGCTAGCAATCAGCCCCAGCATTTT.